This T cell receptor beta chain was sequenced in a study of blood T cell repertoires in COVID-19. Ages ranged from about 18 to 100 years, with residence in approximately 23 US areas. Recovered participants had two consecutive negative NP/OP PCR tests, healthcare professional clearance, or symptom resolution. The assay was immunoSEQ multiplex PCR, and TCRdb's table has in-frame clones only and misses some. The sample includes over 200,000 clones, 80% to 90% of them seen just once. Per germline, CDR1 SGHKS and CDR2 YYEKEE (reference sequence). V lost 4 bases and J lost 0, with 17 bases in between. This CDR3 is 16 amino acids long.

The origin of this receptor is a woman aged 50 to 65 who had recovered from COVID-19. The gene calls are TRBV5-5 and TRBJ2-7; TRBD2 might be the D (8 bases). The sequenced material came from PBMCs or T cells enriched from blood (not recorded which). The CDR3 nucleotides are TGTGCCAGCAGCCCCTCCGGGGGGGACAGCTCCTACGAGCAGTACTTC. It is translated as CASSPSGGDSSYEQYF.